This record looks at one TCR beta chain sequence and its context. The CDR3 loop spans 16 amino acids. After removal of 6 bases from V and 2 bases from J, the junction contained 10 bases not matched to a gene. CDR1 is SGHRS and CDR2 is YFSETQ in the germline V gene. This sample was included in a study of blood T cell repertoires in COVID-19. Study details: The United States, Italy and Spain supplied acute and convalescent COVID-19 samples.

In the authors' workflow: By means of reference gene primer amplification, nucleated cell counts were estimated. Profiled with immunoSEQ multiplex PCR; TCRdb holds only in-frame clones, not every one. D and trimming come from the DNA, and the V and J calls and clone size come from that table. The table lists a few hundred thousand clones, roughly 89% of them singletons. Sequenced material: peripheral blood. The chain carries TRBV5-1 and TRBJ1-3, with 8 bases aligning to TRBD1. The TCR was taken from a woman aged 55 to 70 with COVID-19, enrolled during active disease. The CDR3 DNA sequence: TGCGCCAGCACCCTAACAGGGGGAATGGCTGGAAACACCATATATTTT. Protein: CASTLTGGMAGNTIYF.